One and the same sample provided the 12 T cell receptor beta chains below, sequenced in a study of blood T cell repertoires in COVID-19. The assay was immunoSEQ multiplex PCR, and TCRdb's table has in-frame clones only and misses some. This sample has hundreds of thousands of clones, with 87% found just once. Sequences were obtained from peripheral blood. The receptors originated from a man aged 18 to 30 with active or convalescent COVID-19.

The chain carries TRBV15 and TRBJ2-3; the match to TRBD2 covers 10 bases. Germline V gene lookup returns CDR1 LNHNV and CDR2 YYDKDF (reference sequence). The J segment lost 6 bases and the V segment lost 4 bases, leaving 7 bases of the junction unmatched. The CDR3 consists of 15 residues. The CDR3 is CATSKSGGGDDTQYF. The CDR3 nucleotides are TGTGCCACCAGCAAGAGCGGGGGGGGCGACGATACGCAGTATTTT. Full variable domain (outside the CDR3, taken from reference TRBV15 and TRBJ2-3): DAMVIQNPRYQVTQFGKPVTLSCSQTLNHNVMYWYQQKSSQAPKLLFHYYDKDFNNEADTPDNFQSRRPNTSFCFLDIRSPGLGDTAMYLCATSKSGGGDDTQYFGPGTRLTVL.

This clone was picked up a small number of times. V gene TRBV19 combines with J gene TRBJ2-1; 10 nucleotides match TRBD2. Germline V lookup: CDR1 LNHDA, CDR2 SQIVND (reference sequence). The CDR3 is made up of 16 amino acids. The junction had 6 bases not matched to a gene; V was cut back by 3 bases and J by 4 bases. The CDR3 reads CASSIPTSGMYNEQFF. The CDR3 DNA follows: TGTGCCAGTAGTATTCCTACTAGCGGGATGTACAATGAGCAGTTCTTC.

This clone has a single count. The chain recombines TRBV5-3 with TRBJ1-1, with 8 bases that match TRBD1. TRBV5-3 is treated as an ORF (open reading frame) with a function not yet certain. The V segment lost 4 bases and the J segment 4 bases; nucleotides outside the gene matches: 12. This CDR3 has 16 amino acids. CDR3 nucleotides: TGTGCCAGAAGCAGGCACCCCGGGACAGGAGGCACTGAAGCTTTCTTT. Amino acid sequence: CARSRHPGTGGTEAFF.

The chain carries TRBV5-8 and TRBJ1-1, with D maybe TRBD1 (5 bases). The germline CDR1 and CDR2 sequences are SGHTS and YDEGEE. This CDR3 has 15 amino acids. V was cut by 4 bases and J by 1 base, with 14 bases left in between. The CDR3 reads CASSGGKARNTEAFF. The CDR3 DNA sequence: TGTGCCAGCAGCGGGGGGAAGGCCCGGAACACTGAAGCTTTCTTT.

The V gene is TRBV9, the J gene TRBJ1-1, with D perhaps matching TRBD1 (5 bases). The V end lost 0 bases, the J end lost 5 bases, and 11 bases lay between the germline ends. Germline lookup yields CDR1 SGDLS and CDR2 YYNGEE. The CDR3 has 14 amino acids. The CDR3 nucleotides are TGTGCCAGCAGCGTAGAGTTGGGGGGGACTGAAGCTTTCTTT. Translation gives CASSVELGGTEAFF.

V and J are TRBV6-2 or TRBV6-3 and TRBJ2-3, with a weak D call TRBD2 (6 bases). The CDR3 loop spans 14 amino acids. The V gene's germline CDR1 is MNHEY and CDR2 SVGEGT. V was pared by 5 bases and J by 10 bases, with 19 bases between. CDR3 sequence: CASSTHGEASAQYF. The CDR3, as DNA: TGTGCCAGCAGTACCCATGGGGAGGCGTCGGCGCAGTATTTT.

The J gene is TRBJ1-2, the V gene TRBV27; 7 positions match TRBD1. The germline CDR1 and CDR2 sequences are MNHEY and SMNVEV (reference sequence). The CDR3 contains 16 residues. The ends lost 3 bases at V and 4 bases at J; junction bases unmatched: 11. Here the CDR3 DNA reads TGTGCCAGCAGTTTGGTGACAGGGCGGGGAATCTATGGCTACACCTTC. It encodes CASSLVTGRGIYGYTF.

The genes are TRBV9 and TRBJ1-2; the D is unclear. CDR3 length: 10 residues. The germline V gene encodes CDR1 SGDLS and CDR2 YYNGEE. Trimming took 3 bases from V and 12 from J, leaving 9 bases between them. The CDR3 is CASSAQRNTF. CDR3 DNA sequence: TGTGCCAGCAGCGCACAGAGAAACACCTTC.

This clone turned up a few times. The chain employs TRBV15 and TRBJ1-4; no reliable D call. The V end lost 3 bases, the J end lost 0 bases, and 14 bases lay between the germline ends. The V gene's germline CDR1 is LNHNV and CDR2 YYDKDF (reference sequence). CDR3 length: 17 residues. In nucleotides, the CDR3 is TGTGCCACCAGCAGTTCCTCCTTACGGGCAACTAATGAAAAACTGTTTTTT. Protein: CATSSSSLRATNEKLFF.

The V and J genes are TRBV4-1 and TRBJ1-5; 12 bases line up with TRBD1. The CDR3 contains 16 residues. CDR1 and CDR2 from the germline V gene are MGHRA and YSYEKL. With V trimmed by 1 base and J by 6 bases, 4 bases remained unmatched. The chain's CDR3 is CASSQGRDRGPQPQHF. The CDR3 nucleotides are TGCGCCAGCAGCCAAGGCCGGGACAGGGGGCCTCAGCCCCAGCATTTT.

This chain uses TRBV28 with TRBJ2-2; D call uncertain. CDR3 length: 13 residues. The germline gives CDR1 MDHEN, CDR2 SYDVKM. The ends were cut back, 5 bases at V and 6 bases at J, with 10 bases in the middle. The DNA for the CDR3 is TGTGCCAGCAGTAATACCCTACCCGGGGAGCTGTTTTTT. It encodes CASSNTLPGELFF.

The rearrangement links TRBV6-6 to TRBJ2-7; 11 bases map to TRBD1. This CDR3 contains 14 residues. Germline CDR1 reads MNHNY; CDR2 reads SVGAGI (reference sequence). V lost 10 bases, J lost 6 bases, and 11 bases stayed unmatched. The CDR3 coding sequence is TGTGCCACCAGGCGGGACAGGGGGTATGCCGAGCAGTACTTC. Translated, it gives CATRRDRGYAEQYF.